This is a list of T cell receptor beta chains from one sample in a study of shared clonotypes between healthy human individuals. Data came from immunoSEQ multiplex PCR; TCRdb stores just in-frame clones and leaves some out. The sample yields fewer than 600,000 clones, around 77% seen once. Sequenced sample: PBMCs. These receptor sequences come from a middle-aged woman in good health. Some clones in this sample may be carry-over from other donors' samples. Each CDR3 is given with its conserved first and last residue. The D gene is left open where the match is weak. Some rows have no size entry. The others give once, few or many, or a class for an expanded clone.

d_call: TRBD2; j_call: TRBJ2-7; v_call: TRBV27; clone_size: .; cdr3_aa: CATRAGLTYEQYF; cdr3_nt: TGTGCCACAAGAGCGGGACTTACCTACGAGCAGTACTTC
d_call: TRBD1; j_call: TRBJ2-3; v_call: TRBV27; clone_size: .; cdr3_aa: CASATYGGQGSTDTQYF; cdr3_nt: TGTGCCAGCGCAACCTACGGGGGACAGGGCAGCACAGATACGCAGTATTTT
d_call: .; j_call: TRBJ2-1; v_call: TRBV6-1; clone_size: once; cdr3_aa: CASSEATGSSYNEQFF; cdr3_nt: TGTGCCAGCAGTGAAGCTACGGGAAGCTCCTACAATGAGCAGTTCTTC
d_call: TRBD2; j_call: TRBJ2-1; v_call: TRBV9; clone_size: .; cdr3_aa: CASSAGTTNEQFF; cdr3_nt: TGTGCCAGCAGTGCCGGGACTACCAATGAGCAGTTCTTC
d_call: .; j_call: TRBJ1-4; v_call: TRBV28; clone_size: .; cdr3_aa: CATSLQPGQPTGWNEKLFF; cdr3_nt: TGTGCCACCAGTTTACAACCGGGACAACCCACGGGGTGGAATGAAAAACTGTTTTTT
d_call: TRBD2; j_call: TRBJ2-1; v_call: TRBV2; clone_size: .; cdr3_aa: CASVTSGRANEQFF; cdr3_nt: TGTGCCAGCGTTACTAGCGGGAGGGCCAATGAGCAGTTCTTC
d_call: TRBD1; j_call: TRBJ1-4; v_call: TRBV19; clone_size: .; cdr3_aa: CASSARGQTNEKLFF; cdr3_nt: TGTGCCAGTAGCGCGCGGGGACAGACTAATGAAAAACTGTTTTTT
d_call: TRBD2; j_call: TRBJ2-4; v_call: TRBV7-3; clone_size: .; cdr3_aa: CASSFGGGTKNIQYF; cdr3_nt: TGTGCCAGCAGCTTTGGGGGAGGGACCAAAAACATTCAGTACTTC
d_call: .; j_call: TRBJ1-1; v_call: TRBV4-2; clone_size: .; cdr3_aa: CASSQDLRNTEAFF; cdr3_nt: TGTGCCAGCAGCCAAGACCTAAGGAACACTGAAGCTTTCTTT
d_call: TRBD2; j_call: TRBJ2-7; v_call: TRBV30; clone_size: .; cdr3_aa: CAWSGTSGSYEQYF; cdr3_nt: TGTGCCTGGAGTGGGACTAGCGGATCCTACGAGCAGTACTTC
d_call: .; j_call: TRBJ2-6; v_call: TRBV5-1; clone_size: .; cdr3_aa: CASRIQGSGANVLTF; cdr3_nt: TGCGCCAGCAGAATCCAGGGTTCGGGGGCCAACGTCCTGACTTTC
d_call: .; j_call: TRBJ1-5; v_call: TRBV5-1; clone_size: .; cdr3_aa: CASSLNGGRDQPQHF; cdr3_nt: TGCGCCAGCAGCTTGAACGGGGGCCGGGATCAGCCCCAGCATTTT